This T cell receptor beta chain stems from a study of T cells in localized non-small cell lung cancer. Study-wide points: Paired adjacent lung recovered a median around 60 of the top 100 tumor clones. A denser population of T cells in blood accompanied longer overall survival. Uninvolved adjacent lung had the highest recorded T cell clonality, with tumor below it. Multi-region tumor sequencing was not done, so intratumor heterogeneity could not be excluded.

As to this clone: The antigen remains unidentified.

Sequencing was performed with immunoSEQ multiplex PCR; in TCRdb, only in-frame clones are kept and a portion is missing. The data hold about 52,000 clones, with about 88% observed a single time. The receptor was isolated from a female donor with stage II lung adenocarcinoma. This specimen was PBMCs, taken before any cancer treatment.

CDR3 nucleotide sequence: TGCAGCGTTCAGGCAGACTCCTACAATGAGCAGTTCTTC. Amino acids: CSVQADSYNEQFF. This rearrangement joins TRBV29-1 to TRBJ2-1; D not certain. V lost 5 bases, J lost 0 bases, and 8 bases lay in between. Per the germline V gene, CDR1 is SQVTM and CDR2 is ANQGSEA. The CDR3 contains 13 residues.